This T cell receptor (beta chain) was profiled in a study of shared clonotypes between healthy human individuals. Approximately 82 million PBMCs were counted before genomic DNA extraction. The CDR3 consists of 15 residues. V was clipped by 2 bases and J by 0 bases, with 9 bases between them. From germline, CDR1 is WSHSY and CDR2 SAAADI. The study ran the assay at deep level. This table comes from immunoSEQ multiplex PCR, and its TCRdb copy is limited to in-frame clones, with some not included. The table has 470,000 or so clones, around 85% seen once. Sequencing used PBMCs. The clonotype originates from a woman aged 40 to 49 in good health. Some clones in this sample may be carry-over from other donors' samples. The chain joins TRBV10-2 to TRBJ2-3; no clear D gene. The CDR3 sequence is CASSERLTSTDTQYF. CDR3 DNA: TGCGCCAGCAGTGAGCGGCTTACTAGCACAGATACGCAGTATTTT.